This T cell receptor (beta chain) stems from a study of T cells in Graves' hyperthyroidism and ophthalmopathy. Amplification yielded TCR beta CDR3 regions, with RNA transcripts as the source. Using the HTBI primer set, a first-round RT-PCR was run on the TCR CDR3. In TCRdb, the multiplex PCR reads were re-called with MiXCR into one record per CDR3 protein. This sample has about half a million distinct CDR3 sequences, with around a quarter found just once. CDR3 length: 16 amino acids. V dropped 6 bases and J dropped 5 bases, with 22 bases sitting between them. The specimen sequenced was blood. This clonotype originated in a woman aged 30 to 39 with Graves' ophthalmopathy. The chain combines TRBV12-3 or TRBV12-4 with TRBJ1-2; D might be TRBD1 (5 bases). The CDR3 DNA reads TGTGCCAGCAGAGATGCTGGGCGTCGGGGCGGTTATGGCTACACCTTC. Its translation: CASRDAGRRGGYGYTF.